This is a list of T cell receptor beta chains from one sample in a study of T-cell reconstitution after alpha-beta-depleted transplantation in children. One entry per CDR3 protein, called by TCRdb with MiXCR from the PCR reads. The sample has some 500,000 distinct CDR3 sequences; 18% are singletons. This specimen was PBMCs from the stem cell graft donor, taken from the stem cell graft. These receptors originate from a human donor who donated a stem cell graft to a child with acute lymphoblastic leukemia. CDR3s include the opening cysteine and the closing phenylalanine or tryptophan. D genes are given only for firm matches. Only some rows state a clone size, as once, few, many or a class for expanded clones.

CDR3 protein,CDR3 DNA,D gene,V gene,J gene,clone size
CASSFAAGEQYF,TGTGCCAGCAGCTTCGCGGCGGGTGAGCAGTACTTC,NA,TRBV5-5,TRBJ2-7,few
CASSLVLAGSDEQFF,TGTGCCAGCAGCTTAGTTCTAGCGGGGTCGGATGAGCAGTTCTTC,TRBD2,TRBV13,TRBJ2-1,few
CASSIFGRGTDTQYF,TGCGCCAGCAGCATATTCGGGAGGGGCACAGATACGCAGTATTTT,TRBD2,TRBV5-1,TRBJ2-3,many
CASSAGPYTDTQYF,TGTGCCAGCAGTGCCGGACCCTACACAGATACGCAGTATTTT,NA,TRBV12-3/TRBV12-4,TRBJ2-3,NA
CASSYSGEGSSEQYF,TGTGCCAGCAGTTACTCGGGGGAGGGAAGTAGCGAGCAGTACTTC,TRBD2,TRBV6-5,TRBJ2-7,NA
CASSFGEGDQYF,TGTGCCAGCAGCTTCGGAGAAGGCGACCAGTACTTC,NA,TRBV7-9,TRBJ2-5,NA
CASSPLGETQYF,TGCGCCAGCAGCCCCCTGGGGGAGACCCAGTACTTC,NA,TRBV5-1,TRBJ2-5,many
CRAGDPENTEAFF,TGCAGAGCTGGGGACCCAGAGAACACTGAAGCTTTCTTT,NA,TRBV20-1,TRBJ1-1,few
CSSRAWPDTQYF,TGCAGCTCCCGGGCCTGGCCCGATACGCAGTATTTT,NA,TRBV29-1,TRBJ2-3,once
CACGDYNEQFF,TGTGCCTGCGGGGACTACAATGAGCAGTTCTTC,NA,TRBV10-3,TRBJ2-1,few
CASSQDQDRGQPQHF,TGCGCCAGCAGCCAAGATCAGGATAGGGGGCAGCCCCAGCATTTT,NA,TRBV4-1,TRBJ1-5,NA
CASSYWAWASGVSYNEQFF,TGTGCCAGCAGTTACTGGGCTTGGGCTAGCGGGGTCTCCTACAATGAGCAGTTCTTC,TRBD2,TRBV6-5,TRBJ2-1,few
CASSYFLQTNTEAFF,TGTGCAAGCAGCTACTTTTTACAGACGAACACTGAAGCTTTCTTT,NA,TRBV5-5,TRBJ1-1,NA
CASSSPGNLNTEAFF,TGCGCCAGCAGCTCCCCTGGGAATTTGAACACTGAAGCTTTCTTT,NA,TRBV5-1,TRBJ1-1,few